This TCR beta chain is from a study of blood T cell repertoires in COVID-19. Sequencing was performed with immunoSEQ multiplex PCR; in TCRdb, only in-frame clones are kept and a portion is missing. The repertoire has around 150,000 clones, 88% of them found once; the top ten carry 6.6%. Germline V CDR1 and CDR2: SGDLS, YYNGEE. The CDR3 is 13 amino acids. V shed 0 bases and J shed 5 bases, with 8 bases lying between them. The gene calls are TRBV9 and TRBJ2-5; maybe TRBD1 (5 bases). The TCR originated in a woman aged 50 to 60 who had recovered from COVID-19. The sequencing input was PBMCs or T cells enriched from blood (not recorded which). The CDR3 coding sequence is TGTGCCAGCAGCGTAGGACAGTCGGAGACCCAGTACTTC. Translated, it gives CASSVGQSETQYF. Full variable domain (missing parts from reference TRBV9 and TRBJ2-5): DSGVTQTPKHLITATGQRVTLRCSPRSGDLSVYWYQQSLDQGLQFLIQYYNGEERAKGNILERFSAQQFPDLHSELNLSSLELGDSALYFCASSVGQSETQYFGPGTRLLVL.